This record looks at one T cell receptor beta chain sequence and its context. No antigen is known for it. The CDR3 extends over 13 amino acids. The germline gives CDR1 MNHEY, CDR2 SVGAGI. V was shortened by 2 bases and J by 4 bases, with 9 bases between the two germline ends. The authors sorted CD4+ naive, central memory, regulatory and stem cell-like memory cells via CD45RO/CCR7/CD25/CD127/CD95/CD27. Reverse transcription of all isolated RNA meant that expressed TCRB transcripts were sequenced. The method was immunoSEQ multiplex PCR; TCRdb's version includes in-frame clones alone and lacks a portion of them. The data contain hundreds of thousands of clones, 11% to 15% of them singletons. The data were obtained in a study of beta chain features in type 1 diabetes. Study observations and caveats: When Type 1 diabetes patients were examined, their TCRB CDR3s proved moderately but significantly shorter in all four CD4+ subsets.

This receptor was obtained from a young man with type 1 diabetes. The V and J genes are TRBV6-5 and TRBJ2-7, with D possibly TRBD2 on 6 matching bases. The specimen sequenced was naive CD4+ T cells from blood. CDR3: CASSYAGQYEQYF. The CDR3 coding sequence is TGTGCCAGCAGTTACGCGGGGCAGTACGAGCAGTACTTC.